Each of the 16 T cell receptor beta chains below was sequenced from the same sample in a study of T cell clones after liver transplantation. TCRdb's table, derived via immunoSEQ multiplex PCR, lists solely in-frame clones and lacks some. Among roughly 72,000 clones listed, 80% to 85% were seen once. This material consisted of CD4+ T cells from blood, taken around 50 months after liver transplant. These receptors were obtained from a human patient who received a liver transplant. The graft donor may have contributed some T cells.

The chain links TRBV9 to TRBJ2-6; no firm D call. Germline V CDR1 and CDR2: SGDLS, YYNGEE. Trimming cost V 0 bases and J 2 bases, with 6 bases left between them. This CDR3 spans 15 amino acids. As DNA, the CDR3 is TGTGCCAGCAGCGTAGACATTACTGGGGCCAACGTCCTGACTTTC. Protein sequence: CASSVDITGANVLTF.

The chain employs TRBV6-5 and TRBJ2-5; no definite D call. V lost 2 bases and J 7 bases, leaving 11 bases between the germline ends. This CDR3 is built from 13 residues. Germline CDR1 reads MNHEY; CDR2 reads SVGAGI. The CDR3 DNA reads TGTGCCAGCAGTTACGGTCACCTAGGGACCCAGTACTTC. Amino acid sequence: CASSYGHLGTQYF.

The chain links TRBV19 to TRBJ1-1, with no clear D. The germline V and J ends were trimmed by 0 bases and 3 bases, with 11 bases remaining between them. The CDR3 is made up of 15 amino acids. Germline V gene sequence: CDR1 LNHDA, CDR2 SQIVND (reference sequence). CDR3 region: CASSIDGATYTEAFF. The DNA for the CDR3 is TGTGCCAGTAGTATAGATGGTGCGACTTACACTGAAGCTTTCTTT.

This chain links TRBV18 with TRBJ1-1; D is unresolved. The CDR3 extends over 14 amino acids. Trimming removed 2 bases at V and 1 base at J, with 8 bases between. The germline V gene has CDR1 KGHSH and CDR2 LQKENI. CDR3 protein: CASSPRTENTEAFF. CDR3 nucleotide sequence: TGTGCCAGCTCACCAAGGACCGAGAACACTGAAGCTTTCTTT.

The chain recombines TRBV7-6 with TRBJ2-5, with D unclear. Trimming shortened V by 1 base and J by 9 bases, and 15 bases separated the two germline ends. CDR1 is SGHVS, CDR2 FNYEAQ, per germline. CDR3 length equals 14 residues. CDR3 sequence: CASSLGEEVWAQYF. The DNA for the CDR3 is TGTGCCAGCAGCTTAGGAGAAGAGGTTTGGGCCCAGTACTTC.

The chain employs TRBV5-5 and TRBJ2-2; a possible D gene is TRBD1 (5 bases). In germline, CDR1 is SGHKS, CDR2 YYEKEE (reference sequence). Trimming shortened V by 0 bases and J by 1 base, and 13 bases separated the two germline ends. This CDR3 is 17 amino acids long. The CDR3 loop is CASSLAMRQGNTGELFF. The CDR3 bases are TGTGCCAGCAGCTTGGCAATGCGGCAGGGGAACACCGGGGAGCTGTTTTTT.

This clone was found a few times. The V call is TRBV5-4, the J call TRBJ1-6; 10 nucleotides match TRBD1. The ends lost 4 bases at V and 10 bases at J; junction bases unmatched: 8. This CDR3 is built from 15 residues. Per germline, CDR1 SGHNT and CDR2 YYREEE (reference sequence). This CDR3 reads CASSGGGDRGSPLHF. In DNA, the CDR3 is TGTGCCAGCAGCGGAGGAGGGGACAGGGGATCACCCCTCCACTTT.

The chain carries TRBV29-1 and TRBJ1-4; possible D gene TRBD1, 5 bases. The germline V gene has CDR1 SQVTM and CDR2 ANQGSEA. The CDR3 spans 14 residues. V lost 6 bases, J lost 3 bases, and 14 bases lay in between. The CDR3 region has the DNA TGCAGCGTAGTACCCAGGGCGTCTAATGAAAAACTGTTTTTT. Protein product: CSVVPRASNEKLFF. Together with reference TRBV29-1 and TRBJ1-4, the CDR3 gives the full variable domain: SAVISQKPSRDICQRGTSLTIQCQVDSQVTMMFWYRQQPGQSLTLIATANQGSEATYESGFVIDKFPISRPNLTFSTLTVSNMSPEDSSIYLCSVVPRASNEKLFFGSGTQLSVL.

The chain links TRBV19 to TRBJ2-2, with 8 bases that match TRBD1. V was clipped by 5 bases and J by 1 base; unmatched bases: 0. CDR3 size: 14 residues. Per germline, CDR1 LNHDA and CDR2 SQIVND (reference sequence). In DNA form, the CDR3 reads TGTGCCAGTAGTGACAGGGGGAACACCGGGGAGCTGTTTTTT. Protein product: CASSDRGNTGELFF.

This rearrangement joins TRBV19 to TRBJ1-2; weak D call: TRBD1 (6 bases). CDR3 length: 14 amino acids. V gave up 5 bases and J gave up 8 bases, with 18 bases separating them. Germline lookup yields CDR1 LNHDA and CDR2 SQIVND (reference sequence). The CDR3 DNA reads TGTGCCAGTAGTCTCAGTGGGGGGCACGGGGGCTACACCTTC. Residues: CASSLSGGHGGYTF.

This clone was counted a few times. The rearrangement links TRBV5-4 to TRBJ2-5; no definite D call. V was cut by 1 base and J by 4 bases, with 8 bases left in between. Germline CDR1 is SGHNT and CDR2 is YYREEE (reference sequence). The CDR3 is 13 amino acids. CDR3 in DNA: TGTGCCAGCAGCTTGTACAGCTCAGAGACCCAGTACTTC. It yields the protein CASSLYSSETQYF.

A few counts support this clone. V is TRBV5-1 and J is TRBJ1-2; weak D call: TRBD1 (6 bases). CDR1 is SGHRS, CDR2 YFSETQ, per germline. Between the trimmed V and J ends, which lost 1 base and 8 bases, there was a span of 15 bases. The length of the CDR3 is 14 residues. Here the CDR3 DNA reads TGCGCCAGCAGCTTGTCCGGGGGGCTCTACGGCTACACCTTC. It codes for CASSLSGGLYGYTF.

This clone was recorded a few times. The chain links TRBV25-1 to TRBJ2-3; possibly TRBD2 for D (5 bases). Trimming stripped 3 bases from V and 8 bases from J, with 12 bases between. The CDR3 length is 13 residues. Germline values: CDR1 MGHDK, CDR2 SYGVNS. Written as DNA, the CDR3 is TGTGCCAGCAGTGATAGCGATCGGGTTACGCAGTATTTT. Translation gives CASSDSDRVTQYF.

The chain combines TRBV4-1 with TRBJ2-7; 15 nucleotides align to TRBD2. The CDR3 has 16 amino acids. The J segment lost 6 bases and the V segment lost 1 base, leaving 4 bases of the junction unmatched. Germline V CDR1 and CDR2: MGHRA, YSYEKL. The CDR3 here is CASSQVGLAGGTEQYF. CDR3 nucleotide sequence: TGCGCCAGCAGCCAAGTGGGACTAGCGGGAGGAACCGAGCAGTACTTC.

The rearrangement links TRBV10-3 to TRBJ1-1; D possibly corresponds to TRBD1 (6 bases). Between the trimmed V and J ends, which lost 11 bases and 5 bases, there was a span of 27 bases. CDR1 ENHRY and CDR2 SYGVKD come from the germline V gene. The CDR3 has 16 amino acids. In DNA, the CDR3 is TGTGCCGCGGCTAAGGGGGGGGCCATAAGGGAAACTGAAGCTTTCTTT. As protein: CAAAKGGAIRETEAFF.

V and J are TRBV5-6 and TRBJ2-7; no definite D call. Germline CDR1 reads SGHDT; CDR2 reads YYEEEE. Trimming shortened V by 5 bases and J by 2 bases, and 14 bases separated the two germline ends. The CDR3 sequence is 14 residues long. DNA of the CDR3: TGTGCCAGCAGGGATACAGTTAACCCCTACGAGCAGTACTTC. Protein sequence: CASRDTVNPYEQYF. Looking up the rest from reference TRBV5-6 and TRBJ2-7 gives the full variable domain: DAGVTQSPTHLIKTRGQQVTLRCSPKSGHDTVSWYQQALGQGPQFIFQYYEEEERQRGNFPDRFSGHQFPNYSSELNVNALLLGDSALYLCASRDTVNPYEQYFGPGTRLTVT.